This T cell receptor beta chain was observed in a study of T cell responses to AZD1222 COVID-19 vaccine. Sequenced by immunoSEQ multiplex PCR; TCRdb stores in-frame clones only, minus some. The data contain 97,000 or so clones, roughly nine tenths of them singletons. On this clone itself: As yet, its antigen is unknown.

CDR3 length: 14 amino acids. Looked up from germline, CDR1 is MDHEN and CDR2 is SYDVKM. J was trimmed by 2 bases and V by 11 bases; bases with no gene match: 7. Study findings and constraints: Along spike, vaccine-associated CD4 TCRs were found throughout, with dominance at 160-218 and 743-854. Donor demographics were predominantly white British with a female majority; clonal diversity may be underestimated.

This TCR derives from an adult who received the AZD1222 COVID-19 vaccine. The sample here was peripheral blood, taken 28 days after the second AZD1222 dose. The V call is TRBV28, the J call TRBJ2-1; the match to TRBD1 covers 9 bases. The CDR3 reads CAARGQGAYNEQFF. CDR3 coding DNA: TGTGCCGCCCGGGGACAGGGAGCCTACAATGAGCAGTTCTTC.